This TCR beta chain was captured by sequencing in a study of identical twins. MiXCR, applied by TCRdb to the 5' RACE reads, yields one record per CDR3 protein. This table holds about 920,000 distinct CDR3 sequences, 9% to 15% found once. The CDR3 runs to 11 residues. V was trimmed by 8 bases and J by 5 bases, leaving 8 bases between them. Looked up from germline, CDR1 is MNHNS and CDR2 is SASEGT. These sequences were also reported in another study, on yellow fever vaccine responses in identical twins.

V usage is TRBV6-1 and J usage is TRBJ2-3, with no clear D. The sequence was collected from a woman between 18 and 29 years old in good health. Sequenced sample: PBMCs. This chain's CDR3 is CASGVGDTQYF. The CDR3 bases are TGTGCCAGCGGAGTCGGAGATACGCAGTATTTT.